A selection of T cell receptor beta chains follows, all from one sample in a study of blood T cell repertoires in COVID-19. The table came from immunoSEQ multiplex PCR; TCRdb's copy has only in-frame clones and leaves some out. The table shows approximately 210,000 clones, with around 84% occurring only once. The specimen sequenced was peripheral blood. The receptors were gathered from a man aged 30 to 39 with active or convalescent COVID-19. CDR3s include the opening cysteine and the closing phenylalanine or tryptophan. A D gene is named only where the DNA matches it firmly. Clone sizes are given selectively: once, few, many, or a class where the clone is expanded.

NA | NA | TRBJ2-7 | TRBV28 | CASSLFSGNYEQYF | TGTGCCAGCAGTTTATTCTCAGGAAATTACGAGCAGTACTTC
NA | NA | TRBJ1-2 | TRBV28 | CASSLGFLRGYTF | TGTGCCAGCAGTTTAGGGTTCCTGCGGGGCTACACCTTC
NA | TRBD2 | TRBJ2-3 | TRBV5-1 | CASSETSGGAIDTQYF | TGCGCCAGCAGCGAAACTAGCGGGGGGGCAATAGATACGCAGTATTTT
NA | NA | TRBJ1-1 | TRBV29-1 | CSVRFGFTEAFF | TGCAGCGTTCGATTCGGGTTTACTGAAGCTTTCTTT
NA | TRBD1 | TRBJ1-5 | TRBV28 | CASSRQTGGVGNQPQHF | TGTGCCAGCAGTAGGCAGACAGGGGGAGTCGGCAATCAGCCCCAGCATTTT
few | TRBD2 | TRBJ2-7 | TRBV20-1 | CSASYASGSSVQYF | TGCAGTGCTAGTTATGCTAGCGGGAGCTCTGTGCAGTACTTC
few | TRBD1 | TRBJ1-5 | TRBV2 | CASGRDSAYSNQPQHF | TGTGCCAGCGGGCGGGACAGCGCATATAGCAATCAGCCCCAGCATTTT
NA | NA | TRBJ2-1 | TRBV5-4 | CASSLPPRRGVYNEQFF | TGTGCCAGCAGCTTGCCACCTCGGAGGGGCGTCTACAATGAGCAGTTCTTC
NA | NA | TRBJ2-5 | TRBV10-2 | CASSDPGSGETQYF | TGCGCCAGCAGTGATCCCGGGAGTGGGGAGACCCAGTACTTC
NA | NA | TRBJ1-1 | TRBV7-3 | CASSLYRNTEAFF | TGTGCCAGCAGCTTATACAGGAACACTGAAGCTTTCTTT
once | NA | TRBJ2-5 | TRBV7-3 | CASSWGRQETQYF | TGTGCCAGCAGCTGGGGCCGGCAAGAGACCCAGTACTTC
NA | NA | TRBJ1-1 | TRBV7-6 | CASSLRADTEAFF | TGTGCCAGCAGCTTACGTGCGGACACTGAAGCTTTCTTT
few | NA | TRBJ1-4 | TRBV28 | CASSLSGSANEKLFF | TGTGCCAGCAGTTTAAGCGGGTCGGCTAATGAAAAACTGTTTTTT
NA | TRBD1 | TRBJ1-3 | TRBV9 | CASSAGQGAGNTIYF | TGTGCCAGCAGCGCAGGACAGGGGGCTGGAAACACCATATATTTT
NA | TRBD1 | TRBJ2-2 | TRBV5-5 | CASSSRWDRPGELFF | TGTGCCAGCAGCTCCCGATGGGACAGGCCCGGGGAGCTGTTTTTT
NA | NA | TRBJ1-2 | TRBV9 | CASSVLPAGVNYGYTF | TGTGCCAGCAGCGTTTTACCGGCCGGGGTAAACTATGGCTACACCTTC
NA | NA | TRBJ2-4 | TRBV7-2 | CASSSPRGINIQYF | TGTGCCAGCAGCTCCCCCAGGGGAATCAACATTCAGTACTTC
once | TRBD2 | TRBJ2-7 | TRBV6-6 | CAITSGTSDSYEQYF | TGTGCCATCACATCCGGGACTAGCGATTCATACGAGCAGTACTTC
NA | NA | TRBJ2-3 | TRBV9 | CASSLQGTDTQYF | TGTGCCAGCAGCCTCCAGGGGACAGATACGCAGTATTTT
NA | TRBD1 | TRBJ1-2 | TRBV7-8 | CASSPGTGDYGYTF | TGTGCCAGCAGTCCCGGGACAGGGGACTATGGCTACACCTTC
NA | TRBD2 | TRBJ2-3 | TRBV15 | CATSREPRLASQYF | TGTGCCACCAGCAGGGAACCCCGACTAGCATCGCAGTATTTT
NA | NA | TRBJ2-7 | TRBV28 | CASSLDGRVYEQYF | TGTGCCAGCAGTTTAGACGGGAGAGTCTACGAGCAGTACTTC
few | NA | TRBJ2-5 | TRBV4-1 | CASSPSPGLSETQYF | TGCGCCAGCAGCCCCAGTCCAGGTTTGTCGGAGACCCAGTACTTC
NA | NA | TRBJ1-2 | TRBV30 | CAWSKRAWVYGYTF | TGTGCCTGGAGTAAGCGGGCCTGGGTCTATGGCTACACCTTC
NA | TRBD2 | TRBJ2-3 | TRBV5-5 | CASRPGLATDTQYF | TGTGCCAGCAGACCGGGACTAGCCACAGATACGCAGTATTTT
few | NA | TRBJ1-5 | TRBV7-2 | CASSPVAGRSQPQHF | TGTGCCAGCAGCCCGGTGGCGGGACGGAGTCAGCCCCAGCATTTT
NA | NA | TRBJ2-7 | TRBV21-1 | CASTFQSGEGSNYEQYF | TGTGCCAGCACCTTCCAGTCTGGGGAGGGTAGCAACTACGAGCAGTACTTC